The 5 T cell receptor beta chains below all came from one sample that was sequenced in a study of blood T cell repertoires in COVID-19. Some clones are missing from TCRdb's copy, which holds only in-frame ones; the method was immunoSEQ multiplex PCR. The sample has some 530,000 clones; 80% to 90% are singletons. The sample comprised PBMCs or T cells enriched from blood (not recorded which). The receptor set was obtained from an older woman who had recovered from COVID-19.

The V call is TRBV11-2, the J call TRBJ1-4; the match to TRBD1 covers 7 bases. V lost 5 bases, J lost 8 bases, and 11 bases stayed unmatched. Germline-derived CDR1 and CDR2 are SGHAT and FQNNGV. This CDR3 comprises 15 residues. The DNA of the CDR3 is TGTGCCAGCAGCCTAAACAGGGGATTACAGGAAAAACTGTTTTTT. Translating gives CASSLNRGLQEKLFF.

The chain couples TRBV10-3 to TRBJ1-1; D possibly corresponds to TRBD1 (6 bases). The germline gives CDR1 ENHRY, CDR2 SYGVKD. V was shortened by 4 bases and J by 1 base, with 10 bases between the two germline ends. There are 14 residues in the CDR3. The CDR3 region has the DNA TGTGCCATCAGTGGGGACACTTCGAACACTGAAGCTTTCTTT. Protein sequence: CAISGDTSNTEAFF.

This chain uses TRBV6-2 or TRBV6-3 with TRBJ2-1; D remains ambiguous. V was shortened by 5 bases and J by 10 bases, with 12 bases between the two germline ends. This CDR3 has 12 residues. Germline CDR1 MNHEY, CDR2 SVGEGT. The CDR3 region is CASSTYAREQFF. DNA for the CDR3: TGTGCCAGCAGTACGTATGCCCGGGAGCAGTTCTTC.

This clone was counted a single time. The rearrangement links TRBV6-5 to TRBJ2-7, with TRBD1 identical over 12 bases. V lost 6 bases and J lost 6; bases outside the gene matches: 9. The germline V gene has CDR1 MNHEY and CDR2 SVGAGI. The CDR3 loop spans 15 amino acids. The CDR3 bases are TGTGCCAGCAGGCTGGGCCGGGACAGGGGGCGCGAGCAGTACTTC. Its translation: CASRLGRDRGREQYF.

The table lists this clone with a count of one. The CDR3 region is CASSIGGASTDTQYF. The CDR3 coding sequence is TGTGCCAGCAGCATCGGGGGTGCTAGCACAGATACGCAGTATTTT. The chain recombines TRBV7-2 with TRBJ2-3, with D possibly TRBD2 on 6 matching bases. The V gene's germline CDR1 is SGHTA and CDR2 FQGNSA. This CDR3 comprises 15 residues. Trimming took 5 bases from V and 0 from J, leaving 12 bases between them.